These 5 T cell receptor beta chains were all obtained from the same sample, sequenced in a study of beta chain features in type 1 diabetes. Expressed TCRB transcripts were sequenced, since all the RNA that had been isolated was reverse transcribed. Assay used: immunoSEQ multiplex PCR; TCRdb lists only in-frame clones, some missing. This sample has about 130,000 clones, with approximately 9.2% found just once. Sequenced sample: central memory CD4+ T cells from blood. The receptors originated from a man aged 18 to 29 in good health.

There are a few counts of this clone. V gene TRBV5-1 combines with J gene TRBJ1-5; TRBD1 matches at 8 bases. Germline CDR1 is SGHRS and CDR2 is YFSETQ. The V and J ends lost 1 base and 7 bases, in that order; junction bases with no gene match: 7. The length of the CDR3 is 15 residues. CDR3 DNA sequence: TGCGCCAGCAGCTTGACCGGACAGGGCAGACAGCCCCAGCATTTT. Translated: CASSLTGQGRQPQHF. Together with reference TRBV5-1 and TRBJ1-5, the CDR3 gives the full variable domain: KAGVTQTPRYLIKTRGQQVTLSCSPISGHRSVSWYQQTPGQGLQFLFEYFSETQRNKGNFPGRFSGRQFSNSRSEMNVSTLELGDSALYLCASSLTGQGRQPQHFGDGTRLSIL.

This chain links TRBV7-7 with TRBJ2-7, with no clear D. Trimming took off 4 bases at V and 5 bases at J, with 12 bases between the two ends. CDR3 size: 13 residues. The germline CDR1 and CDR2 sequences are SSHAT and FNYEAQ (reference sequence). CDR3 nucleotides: TGTGCCAGCAGCTCAGCCTCGGGTGACGAGCAGTACTTC. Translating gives CASSSASGDEQYF.

The CDR3 nucleotides are TGTGCCAGCAGCTGGGGCAGCGGGGGGGCAAAGACCCAGTACTTC. This translates into CASSWGSGGAKTQYF. This sequence joins TRBV5-4 and TRBJ2-5; 10 positions match TRBD2. CDR1 SGHNT and CDR2 YYREEE come from the germline V gene (reference sequence). The CDR3 has 15 amino acids. The trim removed 3 bases at V and 6 bases at J, leaving 8 bases unmatched. Supplemented by reference TRBV5-4 and TRBJ2-5, the full variable domain reads ETGVTQSPTHLIKTRGQQVTLRCSSQSGHNTVSWYQQALGQGPQFIFQYYREEENGRGNFPPRFSGLQFPNYSSELNVNALELDDSALYLCASSWGSGGAKTQYFGPGTRLLVL.

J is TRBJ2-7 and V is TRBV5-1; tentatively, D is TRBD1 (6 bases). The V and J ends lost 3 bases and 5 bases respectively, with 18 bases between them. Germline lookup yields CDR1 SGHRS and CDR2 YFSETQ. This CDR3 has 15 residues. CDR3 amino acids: CASSWTQGTVNEQYF. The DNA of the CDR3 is TGCGCCAGCAGCTGGACACAGGGAACGGTCAACGAGCAGTACTTC.

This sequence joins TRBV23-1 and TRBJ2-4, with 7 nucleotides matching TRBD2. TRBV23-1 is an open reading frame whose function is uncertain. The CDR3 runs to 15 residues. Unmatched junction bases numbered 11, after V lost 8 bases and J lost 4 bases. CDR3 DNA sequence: TGCGCCAGCTTGGGGGGGGAACGGGGAAAAAACATTCAGTACTTC. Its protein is CASLGGERGKNIQYF.